The sequence of this T cell receptor (beta chain) was determined in a study of CD8+CD57+ T cells in acquired aplastic anemia. CDR1 and CDR2 (germline): SGDLS, YYNGEE. This CDR3 has 13 amino acids. Trimming stripped 7 bases from V and 0 bases from J, with 8 bases between. This clonotype was observed a handful of times. CD8+CD57+ cell expansion had been shown by flow cytometry in patients chosen for sequencing. TCR beta VDJ and CDR3 profiles were obtained from a genomic DNA template. Via MiXCR, TCRdb re-called the reads, giving one row per CDR3 protein. The repertoire holds 150,000 to 200,000 distinct CDR3 sequences, with about 50% as singletons.

The clonotype was recovered from a human donor with aplastic anemia. This chain uses TRBV9 with TRBJ1-3; D is ambiguous. The sequencing sample was made of sorted CD4+, CD8+, or CD8+CD57+ T cells (not recorded which) from PBMCs. CDR3: CASRGDSGNTIYF. CDR3 sequence (DNA): TGTGCCAGCCGCGGGGACTCTGGAAACACCATATATTTT. Full variable domain (outside the CDR3, taken from reference TRBV9 and TRBJ1-3): DSGVTQTPKHLITATGQRVTLRCSPRSGDLSVYWYQQSLDQGLQFLIQYYNGEERAKGNILERFSAQQFPDLHSELNLSSLELGDSALYFCASRGDSGNTIYFGEGSWLTVV.